Listed here is a single TCR beta chain. This record comes from a study of radiotherapy plus CTLA-4 blockade in lung cancer. This CDR3 is 17 amino acids long. Germline trimming cut 2 bases from V and 4 bases from J; bases unmatched to any gene: 11. Germline lookup yields CDR1 SGDLS and CDR2 YYNGEE. Using immunoSEQ multiplex PCR, the repertoire was profiled, and TCRdb retains in-frame clones only, with some absent. Among fewer than 100,000 clones listed, under 80% were seen once. The source was peripheral blood, collected from a patient treated with radiotherapy plus ipilimumab. This receptor was taken from a human donor with non-small cell lung cancer whose response to radiotherapy plus ipilimumab could not be evaluated. Some clones in this sample may be carry-over from other donors' samples. The chain links TRBV9 to TRBJ2-5; 10 nucleotides agree with TRBD1. This CDR3 reads CASSVLPTGGGGETQYF. The CDR3 region has the DNA TGTGCCAGCAGCGTCCTCCCGACAGGGGGCGGGGGAGAGACCCAGTACTTC.